The 14 T cell receptor beta chains presented below share a single source sample, sequenced in a study of T cells in Graves' hyperthyroidism and ophthalmopathy. Amplification targeted TCR beta CDR3 regions from RNA transcripts. HTBI primers drove first-round RT-PCR of the TCR CDR3. TCRdb reprocessed the multiplex PCR reads via MiXCR and lists one record per CDR3 protein. The sample lists some 570,000 distinct CDR3 sequences; 14% were seen once. The sample was blood. The receptors shown here come from a woman aged 18 to 35 with Graves' ophthalmopathy.

This clonotype has ten or more counts. The rearrangement links TRBV27 to TRBJ2-3; 10 bases map to TRBD2. This CDR3 is 15 amino acids long. The V gene's germline CDR1 is MNHEY and CDR2 SMNVEV (reference sequence). With 6 bases clipped from V and 5 bases from J, the junction kept 8 bases outside the gene matches. The DNA of the CDR3 is TGTGCCAGCAGCCCAACTAGCGGGAAGGGAGATACGCAGTATTTT. Protein sequence: CASSPTSGKGDTQYF.

This clonotype has a count of ten or more. The CDR3 sequence: CASSTDPGQGNEQYF. CDR3 coding DNA: TGTGCCAGCAGTACCGACCCGGGACAGGGGAACGAGCAGTACTTC. This rearrangement joins TRBV2 to TRBJ2-7; 10 nucleotides match TRBD1. The CDR3 totals 15 residues. Germline CDR1 SNHLY, CDR2 FYNNEI. J was trimmed by 5 bases and V by 5 bases; bases with no gene match: 9.

The chain recombines TRBV20-1 with TRBJ2-1; 10 bases fit TRBD2. Germline V gene sequence: CDR1 DFQATT, CDR2 SNEGSKA (reference sequence). The J segment lost 4 bases and the V segment lost 2 bases, leaving 8 bases of the junction unmatched. The length of the CDR3 is 16 residues. CDR3 in amino acids: CSARPIPGLAYNEQFF. DNA of the CDR3: TGCAGTGCTAGACCTATACCGGGACTAGCGTACAATGAGCAGTTCTTC.

This clonotype was seen at least ten times. This chain connects TRBV12-3 or TRBV12-4 to TRBJ1-2; D unresolved. V was cut by 3 bases and J by 4 bases, with 12 bases left in between. This CDR3 has 14 residues. For the CDR3, the DNA is TGTGCCAGCAGTTTGCCGGCCAGTATCTATGGCTACACCTTC. Translated, it gives CASSLPASIYGYTF.

In this sample, this clonotype turned up a few times. The J gene is TRBJ2-5, the V gene TRBV6-1; the D is unclear. Trimming shortened V by 6 bases and J by 5 bases, and 13 bases separated the two germline ends. Germline V gene data show CDR1 as MNHNS and CDR2 as SASEGT. CDR3 size: 13 residues. CDR3 sequence reads: CASSGPRWETQYF. Written as DNA, the CDR3 is TGTGCCAGCAGCGGCCCGCGATGGGAGACCCAGTACTTC.

This clonotype was counted at least ten times. This chain joins TRBV28 and TRBJ2-4; D is possibly TRBD2 (6 bases). The CDR3 spans 14 residues. Trimming took off 6 bases at V and 1 base at J, with 10 bases between the two ends. CDR1 is MDHEN and CDR2 is SYDVKM in the germline V gene. CDR3 loop: CASRLAGAKNIQYF. The CDR3 DNA reads TGTGCCAGCAGACTAGCCGGGGCCAAAAACATTCAGTACTTC. Full variable domain (remainder filled in from reference TRBV28 and TRBJ2-4): DVKVTQSSRYLVKRTGEKVFLECVQDMDHENMFWYRQDPGLGLRLIYFSYDVKMKEKGDIPEGYSVSREKKERFSLILESASTNQTSMYLCASRLAGAKNIQYFGAGTRLSVL.

This clonotype was seen many times. The rearrangement uses TRBV6-5 and TRBJ2-7, with TRBD1 identical over 8 bases. CDR3 length: 16 residues. V lost 0 bases and J lost 3; bases outside the gene matches: 7. The germline V gene has CDR1 MNHEY and CDR2 SVGAGI. DNA of the CDR3: TGTGCCAGCAGTTACTCAGTCGGGACAGGTAACTACGAGCAGTACTTC. Translation: CASSYSVGTGNYEQYF.

Details on this clonotype: The junction and the germline gene differ at one end; a read error may be behind it. This sequence joins TRBV28 and TRBJ1-2; D gene ambiguous. Germline-derived CDR1 and CDR2 are MDHEN and SYDVKM. CDR3 size: 11 residues. The CDR3: CASSHDLFTAF. CDR3 nucleotides: TGTGCCAGCAGCCACGACTTGTTTACCGCCTTC.

This clonotype was seen a few times. The chain has TRBV5-1 and TRBJ2-2; possibly TRBD2 for D (5 bases). V was clipped by 1 base and J by 3 bases, with 16 bases between them. Germline CDR1 is SGHRS and CDR2 is YFSETQ. CDR3 length equals 17 residues. CDR3 residues: CASSLRLAGVHTGELFF. The CDR3 DNA reads TGCGCCAGCAGCTTGCGCCTGGCCGGGGTACACACCGGGGAGCTGTTTTTT.

This clonotype was counted at least ten times. The chain is built from TRBV7-2 and TRBJ2-7, with D maybe TRBD1 (8 bases). The V and J ends lost 5 bases and 3 bases respectively, with 17 bases between them. CDR1 is SGHTA, CDR2 FQGNSA, per germline. The CDR3 extends over 15 amino acids. The CDR3 spells CASSPGGTGVYEQYF. The CDR3 DNA sequence: TGTGCCAGCAGCCCCGGGGGGACAGGAGTCTACGAGCAGTACTTC.

This chain joins TRBV5-6 and TRBJ2-3; either TRBD1 or TRBD2 may supply D (6 bases each). This CDR3 contains 18 residues. Germline lookup yields CDR1 SGHDT and CDR2 YYEEEE. V shed 1 base and J shed 3 bases, with 21 bases lying between them. CDR3 bases: TGTGCCAGCAGCTTGACGGGGGCAAGGTGGATGGGGACAGATACGCAGTATTTT. Residues: CASSLTGARWMGTDTQYF.

This clonotype was observed a few times. The chain employs TRBV15 and TRBJ2-4; D possibly uses TRBD1 or TRBD2 (5 bases each). Trimming took off 4 bases at V and 8 bases at J, with 18 bases between the two ends. The CDR3 length is 15 residues. CDR1 is LNHNV and CDR2 is YYDKDF in the germline V gene (reference sequence). As DNA, the CDR3 is TGTGCCACCAGCAAAGAGGTCCAGACAGCGGACATTCAGTACTTC. It specifies CATSKEVQTADIQYF.

The CDR3: CASSPPRAGLFSYEQYF. The DNA of the CDR3 is TGTGCCAGCTCACCACCCCGAGCAGGACTTTTCTCCTACGAGCAGTACTTC. The chain joins TRBV18 to TRBJ2-7; possibly TRBD2 for D (5 bases). The CDR3 is 17 residues long. V was cut by 0 bases and J by 0 bases, with 15 bases left in between. CDR1 is KGHSH and CDR2 is LQKENI in the germline V gene.

The chain recombines TRBV12-3 or TRBV12-4 with TRBJ1-5; unclear D gene. Trimming cost V 1 base and J 5 bases, with 12 bases left between them. The CDR3 consists of 15 residues. CDR3 amino acids: CASSLGVGPHQPQHF. The DNA for the CDR3 is TGTGCCAGCAGTTTAGGGGTTGGCCCACATCAGCCCCAGCATTTT.